These 23 T cell receptor beta chains share one sample of origin, sequenced in a study of blood T cell repertoires in COVID-19. Assay: immunoSEQ multiplex PCR; the TCRdb copy retains only in-frame clones and omits some. The data show roughly 73,000 clones, roughly 84% seen once. The sequenced material came from peripheral blood. The receptors were gathered from a man between 65 and 80 years old with active or convalescent COVID-19.

This chain's CDR3 is CASTTKFSSGRAENTGELFF. The CDR3 DNA sequence: TGTGCCAGCACGACCAAGTTCAGTAGCGGGAGGGCCGAGAACACCGGGGAGCTGTTTTTT. The chain recombines TRBV27 with TRBJ2-2, with TRBD2 matching 11 bases. The length of the CDR3 is 20 residues. Per germline, CDR1 MNHEY and CDR2 SMNVEV (reference sequence). V shed 7 bases, J shed 1 base, and the junction held 17 bases outside the gene matches.

The chain recombines TRBV9 with TRBJ2-3, with a possible D match to TRBD1 (6 bases). V lost 3 bases and J lost 1, with 12 bases in between. The V gene's germline CDR1 is SGDLS and CDR2 YYNGEE. This CDR3 contains 15 residues. The DNA of the CDR3 is TGTGCCAGCAGCGCCTCAGGGGCCCGCACAGATACGCAGTATTTT. Translated: CASSASGARTDTQYF. The whole variable domain, filled in from reference TRBV9 and TRBJ2-3, reads DSGVTQTPKHLITATGQRVTLRCSPRSGDLSVYWYQQSLDQGLQFLIQYYNGEERAKGNILERFSAQQFPDLHSELNLSSLELGDSALYFCASSASGARTDTQYFGPGTRLTVL.

The chain carries TRBV14 and TRBJ1-4; a possible D gene is TRBD1 (6 bases). CDR3 length: 13 amino acids. Trimming took 8 bases from V and 7 from J, leaving 14 bases between them. Germline lookup yields CDR1 SGHDN and CDR2 FVKESK. The CDR3 coding sequence is TGTGCCAGCGAGGGGGGGCTCAGTGAAAAACTGTTTTTT. This encodes CASEGGLSEKLFF.

The J gene is TRBJ2-1, the V gene TRBV7-2; TRBD2 is a possible D gene (7 bases). Trimming removed 1 base from V and 8 bases from J, with 24 bases in between. Germline V gene sequence: CDR1 SGHTA, CDR2 FQGNSA. The CDR3 is 18 amino acids. CDR3 sequence reads: CASSLGLTGGRGGHEQFF. The CDR3 DNA is TGTGCCAGCAGCTTAGGGTTAACAGGAGGGCGCGGGGGCCATGAGCAGTTCTTC.

The gene calls are TRBV6-6 and TRBJ1-4; 8 bases line up with TRBD1. Germline V CDR1 and CDR2: MNHNY, SVGAGI (reference sequence). V shed 5 bases, J shed 5 bases, and the junction held 16 bases outside the gene matches. The CDR3 consists of 18 residues. DNA of the CDR3: TGTGCCAGCAGTCTCAGACAGGGGACCGTGATACAGAATGAAAAACTGTTTTTT. This gives the protein CASSLRQGTVIQNEKLFF.

The rearrangement uses TRBV7-8 and TRBJ1-2, with 11 bases aligning to TRBD1. V gave up 5 bases and J gave up 7 bases; unmatched junction bases: 3. The CDR3 extends over 13 amino acids. Germline assignment: CDR1 SGHVS and CDR2 FQNEAQ. The chain's CDR3 is CASSLDRGLGYTF. The CDR3 DNA is TGTGCCAGCAGCCTGGACAGGGGGCTTGGCTACACCTTC.

The chain carries TRBV28 and TRBJ2-2; 7 bases align to TRBD2. The germline CDR1 and CDR2 sequences are MDHEN and SYDVKM. This CDR3 spans 14 amino acids. V was pared by 7 bases and J by 4 bases, with 6 bases of the junction left unmatched. In DNA, the CDR3 is TGTGCCAGCATGGGCGGGAGAGGCACCGGGGAGCTGTTTTTT. It yields the protein CASMGGRGTGELFF.

The rearrangement uses TRBV28 and TRBJ1-4; TRBD1 matches 11 bases. This CDR3 region has 15 residues. Per germline, CDR1 MDHEN and CDR2 SYDVKM. Germline trimming cut 1 base from V and 9 bases from J; bases unmatched to any gene: 4. The CDR3 region is CASSLSDRGRKKLFF. DNA of the CDR3: TGTGCCAGCAGTTTATCGGACAGGGGGCGGAAAAAACTGTTTTTT.

This chain joins TRBV21-1 and TRBJ2-2; the D call in the table, TRBD2, was not verified against the DNA. TRBV21-1 is described as a pseudogene. The CDR3 extends over 14 amino acids. Written as DNA, the CDR3 is TGTGCCGGTGGAGCGGGTTGGGACACCGGGGAGCTGTTTTTT. It encodes CAGGAGWDTGELFF.

This chain joins TRBV28 and TRBJ1-2, with D perhaps matching TRBD1 (6 bases). Trimming shortened V by 5 bases and J by 5 bases, and 12 bases separated the two germline ends. Germline V lookup: CDR1 MDHEN, CDR2 SYDVKM. This CDR3 is 13 amino acids long. The CDR3 bases are TGTGCCAGCAGTCAGGGGCATCAATATGGCTACACCTTC. Its protein is CASSQGHQYGYTF.

This clone was recorded a few times. The chain has TRBV10-3 and TRBJ2-7; 12 bases map to TRBD1. The CDR3 has 15 amino acids. Trimming cost V 6 bases and J 5 bases; bases outside gene matches: 8. CDR1 is ENHRY, CDR2 SYGVKD, per germline. The CDR3 DNA reads TGTGCCATCAGGACCGGGACAGGGGGCGAAAACGAGCAGTACTTC. This translates into CAIRTGTGGENEQYF.

This CDR3 reads CSVAQLGEQFF. In DNA, the CDR3 is TGCAGCGTTGCCCAACTAGGTGAGCAGTTCTTC. This rearrangement joins TRBV29-1 to TRBJ2-1; D possibly corresponds to TRBD2 (5 bases). Germline values: CDR1 SQVTM, CDR2 ANQGSEA. The CDR3 totals 11 residues. Trimming cost V 4 bases and J 9 bases, with 10 bases left between them.

The chain couples TRBV18 to TRBJ2-7; D is possibly TRBD1 (5 bases). V was shortened by 0 bases and J by 4 bases, with 7 bases between the two germline ends. Germline loops: CDR1 KGHSH, CDR2 LQKENI. This CDR3 is 13 amino acids long. The DNA for the CDR3 is TGTGCCAGCTCACCACCCAGGGCGTACGAGCAGTACTTC. Translated, it gives CASSPPRAYEQYF.

The chain couples TRBV28 to TRBJ2-1; a weak D match, TRBD1 (6 bases). The CDR3 sequence is 16 residues long. Germline V gives CDR1 MDHEN, CDR2 SYDVKM. Trimming took 2 bases from V and 1 from J, leaving 12 bases between them. For the CDR3, the DNA is TGTGCCAGCAGTTTACCCTTCCAGGGGTCCTACAATGAGCAGTTCTTC. It encodes CASSLPFQGSYNEQFF.

The chain uses TRBV11-1 and TRBJ2-1; maybe TRBD2 (5 bases). Germline CDR1 and CDR2: SGHAT and FQDESV (reference sequence). V lost 0 bases and J 8 bases, leaving 8 bases between the germline ends. This CDR3 contains 13 residues. The CDR3: CASSLARRDEQFF. DNA for the CDR3: TGTGCCAGCAGCTTAGCGCGGCGGGATGAGCAGTTCTTC.

V and J are TRBV9 and TRBJ1-5; TRBD1 might be the D (6 bases). In germline, CDR1 is SGDLS, CDR2 YYNGEE. CDR3 length: 14 residues. V was cut by 0 bases and J by 7 bases, with 11 bases left in between. The CDR3 loop is CASSVAGEGQPQHF. CDR3 coding DNA: TGTGCCAGCAGCGTAGCAGGGGAGGGCCAGCCCCAGCATTTT.

The rearrangement joins TRBV10-3 to TRBJ2-2; maybe TRBD2 (6 bases). This CDR3 is built from 15 residues. V was pared by 3 bases and J by 2 bases, with 10 bases between. Germline CDR1 is ENHRY and CDR2 is SYGVKD. The CDR3: CAISESSGNTGELFF. CDR3 DNA: TGTGCCATCAGTGAAAGTAGCGGTAACACCGGGGAGCTGTTTTTT.

The chain employs TRBV6-2 or TRBV6-3 and TRBJ1-2, with D maybe TRBD1 (5 bases). Between the trimmed V and J ends, which lost 2 bases and 8 bases, there was a span of 15 bases. CDR1 MNHEY and CDR2 SVGEGT come from the germline V gene. CDR3 size: 14 residues. CDR3: CASSYTLPGDGYTF. As DNA, the CDR3 is TGTGCCAGCAGTTACACCCTCCCGGGGGACGGCTACACCTTC.

Of note for this clone: Additional DNA sequences in this sample encode the identical CDR3. J is TRBJ1-5 and V is TRBV6-5; D perhaps matches TRBD1 (6 bases). This CDR3 spans 14 amino acids. The V and J ends lost 6 bases and 2 bases respectively, with 11 bases between them. CDR1 MNHEY and CDR2 SVGAGI come from the germline V gene. DNA of the CDR3: TGTGCCAGCAGGTCCCCAGGGGGCAATCAGCCCCAGCATTTT. Translating it yields CASRSPGGNQPQHF.

This chain connects TRBV7-9 to TRBJ1-5, with 9 bases aligning to TRBD1. There are 15 residues in the CDR3. The germline V gene encodes CDR1 SEHNR and CDR2 FQNEAQ (reference sequence). Germline trimming cut 3 bases from V and 7 bases from J; bases unmatched to any gene: 7. CDR3 sequence reads: CASSFTGGLGQPQHF. In DNA, the CDR3 is TGTGCCAGCAGCTTTACAGGGGGCCTCGGGCAGCCCCAGCATTTT.

This chain links TRBV28 with TRBJ2-5; possibly TRBD2 for D (6 bases). Germline lookup yields CDR1 MDHEN and CDR2 SYDVKM. CDR3 size: 15 residues. Trimming cost V 4 bases and J 5 bases, with 17 bases left between them. The CDR3 coding sequence is TGTGCCAGCAGTTCCGGGGGAAGGGGCGGTGAGACCCAGTACTTC. Protein product: CASSSGGRGGETQYF.

This clone has just a few counts. The CDR3 sequence is CASSYWAGGGYEQYF. CDR3 bases: TGTGCCAGCAGTTACTGGGCAGGGGGCGGCTACGAGCAGTACTTC. The chain links TRBV6-2 or TRBV6-3 to TRBJ2-7, with 8 bases fitting TRBD1. Per the germline V gene, CDR1 is MNHEY and CDR2 is SVGEGT. V lost 1 base and J lost 3; bases outside the gene matches: 5. The CDR3 sequence is 15 residues long.

The J gene is TRBJ1-2, the V gene TRBV27; 8 nucleotides agree with TRBD1. Germline CDR1 and CDR2: MNHEY and SMNVEV (reference sequence). The V and J ends lost 6 bases and 7 bases, in that order; junction bases with no gene match: 7. This CDR3 is built from 13 residues. The CDR3 region is CASRVTGEAGYTF. CDR3 DNA: TGTGCCAGCAGGGTGACAGGGGAGGCTGGCTACACCTTC.